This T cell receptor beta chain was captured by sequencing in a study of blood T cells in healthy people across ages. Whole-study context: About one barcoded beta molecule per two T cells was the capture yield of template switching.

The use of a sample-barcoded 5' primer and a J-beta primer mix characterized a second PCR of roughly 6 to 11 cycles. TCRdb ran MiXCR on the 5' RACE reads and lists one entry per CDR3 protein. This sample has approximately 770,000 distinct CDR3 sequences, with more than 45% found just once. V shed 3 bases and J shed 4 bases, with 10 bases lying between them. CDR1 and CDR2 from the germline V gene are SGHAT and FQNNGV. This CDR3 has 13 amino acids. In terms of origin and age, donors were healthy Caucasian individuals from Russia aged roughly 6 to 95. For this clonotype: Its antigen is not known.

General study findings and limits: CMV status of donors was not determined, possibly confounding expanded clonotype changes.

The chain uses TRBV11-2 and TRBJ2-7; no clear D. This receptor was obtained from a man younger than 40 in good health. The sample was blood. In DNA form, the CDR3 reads TGTGCCAGCAGCTTCAAACCAGATTACGAGCAGTACTTC. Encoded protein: CASSFKPDYEQYF. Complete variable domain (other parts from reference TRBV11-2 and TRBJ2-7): EAGVAQSPRYKIIEKRQSVAFWCNPISGHATLYWYQQILGQGPKLLIQFQNNGVVDDSQLPKDRFSAERLKGVDSTLKIQPAKLEDSAVYLCASSFKPDYEQYFGPGTRLTVT.